Each of the 4 T cell receptor beta chains below was sequenced from the same sample in a study of response to subunit inactivated influenza vaccine. From the RT-PCR reads, TCRdb called clonotypes with MiXCR, one entry per CDR3 protein. The data contain hundreds of thousands of distinct CDR3 sequences, less than 10% of them singletons. The source material was PBMCs from blood, sampled less than 30 months after vaccination. These receptors were obtained from a man aged 50 to 75 who received an inactivated influenza vaccine.

Only a few counts were recorded for this clonotype. The CDR3 nucleotides read TGCAGCTCCGACCGTGATGGCTACACCTTC. This codes for CSSDRDGYTF. The chain is built from TRBV29-1 and TRBJ1-2; D is ambiguous. This CDR3 is 10 amino acids long. Germline loops: CDR1 SQVTM, CDR2 ANQGSEA. V was pared by 8 bases and J by 6 bases, with 10 bases between.

In its sample, this clonotype was seen a few times. The chain combines TRBV6-5 with TRBJ2-7; possibly TRBD1 for D (5 bases). The CDR3 extends over 13 amino acids. The V end was cut by 2 bases, the J end by 3 bases, with 8 bases between. CDR1 and CDR2 (germline): MNHEY, SVGAGI. The CDR3 bases are TGTGCCAGCAGTTACCAGGGCGGCTACGAGCAGTACTTC. Translating gives CASSYQGGYEQYF.

This clonotype was seen only a few times. The CDR3 loop reads CASSLVNGGYTF. DNA for the CDR3: TGTGCCAGCAGCTTAGTCAATGGTGGCTACACCTTC. The J gene is TRBJ1-2, the V gene TRBV11-2; D unclear. Trimming cost V 1 base and J 7 bases, with 7 bases left between them. Germline assignment: CDR1 SGHAT and CDR2 FQNNGV. The CDR3 sequence is 12 residues long.

This clonotype was counted only a few times. V usage is TRBV4-3 and J usage is TRBJ2-3; perhaps TRBD2 as D (7 bases). V gave up 1 base and J gave up 5 bases, with 19 bases separating them. CDR1 is LGHNA and CDR2 is YSLEER in the germline V gene. This CDR3 is built from 17 residues. The CDR3 spells CASSQGAGRGLGDTQYF. The CDR3 DNA sequence: TGCGCCAGCAGCCAAGGGGCTGGGCGGGGGCTGGGAGATACGCAGTATTTT.